This record covers a single T cell receptor (beta chain). Germline values: CDR1 MNHEY, CDR2 SMNVEV (reference sequence). Trimming cost V 7 bases and J 3 bases, with 18 bases left between them. This CDR3 spans 16 amino acids. The record originates from a study of Ad26.COV2.S vaccination and SARS-CoV-2 variants. In the study overall: Donor allocation was to the COV1001 Ad26.COV2.S trial arm.

The sample's treatment: about 20 received Ad26.COV2.S at low or high dose, single or two shots; about 5 received placebo; per-sample allocation not given. Following the first vaccine or placebo injection, samples were taken on day 63. It was an adult aged 18-55 years in Boston who was the donor. The data were produced by immunoSEQ multiplex PCR, yet TCRdb's version contains in-frame clones alone and is incomplete. The data hold 240,000 or so clones, with roughly 88% observed a single time. The specimen comprised peripheral blood, sampled in a trial of Ad26.COV2.S vaccine versus placebo. This receptor was taken from a person between 18 and 65 years old who received the Ad26.COV2.S COVID-19 vaccine or a placebo. The rearrangement joins TRBV27 to TRBJ2-2, with D uncertain. The CDR3 loop is CASNSFREADTGELFF. The CDR3 DNA reads TGTGCCAGCAACTCCTTCCGAGAGGCGGACACCGGGGAGCTGTTTTTT.